This T cell receptor beta chain was sequenced in a study of control samples from healthy donors and cancer patients. Germline V gene lookup returns CDR1 SGHRS and CDR2 YFSETQ. V lost 2 bases, J lost 5 bases, and 7 bases lay in between. The CDR3 is 13 residues long. Sequencing was performed with immunoSEQ multiplex PCR; in TCRdb, only in-frame clones are kept and a portion is missing. Of about 410,000 clones listed, around 90% are singletons. The chain has TRBV5-1 and TRBJ2-2; tentatively, D is TRBD1 (5 bases). This TCR was sampled from a man between 40 and 49 years old with head and neck cancer. The sequenced sample consisted of PBMCs. The CDR3 loop is CASSFDRTGELFF. The CDR3 DNA follows: TGCGCCAGCAGCTTCGACAGAACCGGGGAGCTGTTTTTT. The whole variable domain, filled in from reference TRBV5-1 and TRBJ2-2, reads KAGVTQTPRYLIKTRGQQVTLSCSPISGHRSVSWYQQTPGQGLQFLFEYFSETQRNKGNFPGRFSGRQFSNSRSEMNVSTLELGDSALYLCASSFDRTGELFFGEGSRLTVL.